This TCR beta chain came from a study of identical twins. Healthy Caucasian donors formed the entire cohort. This clonotype was observed a handful of times. The antigen is undetermined. Whole-study results and caveats: Twin sharing of out-of-frame TCR alpha was underestimated by models in monozygotic pairs. Excess low generation probability was seen in twin-shared out-of-frame alpha sequences.

After template switching added a universal primer site, the resulting cDNA carried unique molecular identifiers. TCRdb analysed the 5' RACE reads with MiXCR anew, one entry per CDR3 protein. The sample has 550,000 to 800,000 distinct CDR3 sequences; about 7.6% are singletons. Germline trimming cut 6 bases from V and 7 bases from J; bases unmatched to any gene: 8. This CDR3 has 14 residues. Germline V gives CDR1 MGHRA, CDR2 YSYEKL. These data were also reused for a study on yellow fever vaccine responses in identical twins.

The sequence came from a woman younger than 35 in good health. The chain joins TRBV4-1 to TRBJ1-5, with TRBD1 matching over 8 bases. The sequenced material came from PBMCs. The CDR3 DNA reads TGCGCCAGCAGACAAACAGGGGGGAAGCAGCCCCAGCATTTT. Translating it yields CASRQTGGKQPQHF.